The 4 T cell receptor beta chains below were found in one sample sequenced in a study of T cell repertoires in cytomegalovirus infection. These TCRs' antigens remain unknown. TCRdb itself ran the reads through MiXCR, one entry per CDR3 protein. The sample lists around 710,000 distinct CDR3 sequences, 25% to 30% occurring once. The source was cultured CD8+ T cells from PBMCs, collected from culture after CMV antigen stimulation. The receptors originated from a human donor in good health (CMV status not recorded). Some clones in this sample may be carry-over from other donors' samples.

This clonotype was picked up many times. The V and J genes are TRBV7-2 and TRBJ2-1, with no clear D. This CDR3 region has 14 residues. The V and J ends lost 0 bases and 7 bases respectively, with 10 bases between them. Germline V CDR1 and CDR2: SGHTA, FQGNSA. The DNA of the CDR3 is TGTGCCAGCAGCTTAGCGTACGGCGCTAATGAGCAGTTCTTC. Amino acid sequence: CASSLAYGANEQFF.

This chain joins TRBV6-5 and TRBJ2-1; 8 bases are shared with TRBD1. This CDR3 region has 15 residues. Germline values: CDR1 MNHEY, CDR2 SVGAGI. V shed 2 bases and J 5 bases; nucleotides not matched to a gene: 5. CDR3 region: CASSYGQGLHNEQFF. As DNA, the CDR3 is TGTGCCAGCAGTTACGGACAGGGCCTCCACAATGAGCAGTTCTTC.

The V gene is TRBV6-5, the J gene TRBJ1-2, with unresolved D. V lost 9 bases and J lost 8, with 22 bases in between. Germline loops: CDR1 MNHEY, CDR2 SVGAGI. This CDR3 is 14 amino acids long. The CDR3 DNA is TGTGCCAGTTCCCCGAGGCAGATCGGTGTGGGCTACACCTTC. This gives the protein CASSPRQIGVGYTF.

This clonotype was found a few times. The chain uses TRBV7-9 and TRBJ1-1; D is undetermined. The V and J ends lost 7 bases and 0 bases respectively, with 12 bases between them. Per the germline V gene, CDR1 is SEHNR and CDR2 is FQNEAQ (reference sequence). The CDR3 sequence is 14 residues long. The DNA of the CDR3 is TGTGCCAGCATCCCCCCCGCGGTGAACACTGAAGCTTTCTTT. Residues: CASIPPAVNTEAFF.